Sequencing of this T cell receptor (beta chain) was carried out in a study of human T cells and chemical hapten exposure. Study-level information: A patient group, mainly female, showed alopecia areata, totalis or universalis.

Study results and limitations: Sensitizing with DPC caused no change in TCRs above 1 in 1000 frequency.

Source study methods: Samples held a median of approximately 96,000 TCRs, range about 23,224–700,000. MiXCR was run by TCRdb on the RACE reads, yielding one entry per CDR3 protein. The V and J calls were not made by the authors but by TCRdb's processing. The top ten hold around 6% of the sample, which has about 30,000 distinct CDR3 sequences, 5.8% seen once. The CDR3 contains 23 residues when both ends are counted. As for time point: patch test 3, about 24 weeks after DPC sensitization. Described treatment: therapeutic diphenylcyclopropenone sensitization with weekly scalp DPC. Researchers extracted total RNA from unfractionated whole blood. This clonotype was seen at least ten times. Its antigen is not identified. The DNA is omitted, as the CDR3 cannot be located on it reliably, and the CDR3 follows TCRdb's listing.

The TCR comes from a man aged 30 to 45 with alopecia areata. Some clones in this sample may be carry-over from other donors' samples. The specimen was whole blood, collected in connection with sensitization to the hapten diphenylcyclopropenone (DPC). V and J are TRBV3-2 and TRBJ2-2; TRBD2, the table's D call, lacks a check against the DNA. TRBV3-2 represents a pseudogene. The CDR3 loop reads CASSFWTSGNANTGELFFGEGFF.